This T cell receptor beta chain was recorded in a study of glioma-infiltrating T cells. Study observations and caveats: Non-neoplastic patients had below-expected tissue-blood divergence, while all gliomas exceeded expectation. Tissue and blood shared very few CDR3 sequences.

The CDR3 spans 15 residues. CDR1 is KGHDR and CDR2 is SFDVKD in the germline V gene. V was cut by 4 bases and J by 4 bases, with 13 bases left in between. The iRepertoire nested amplicon-rescue multiplex PCR amplified TCR alpha and beta CDR3s from RNA. TCRdb ran MiXCR on the multiplex PCR reads and lists one entry per CDR3 protein. The sample has roughly 42,000 distinct CDR3 sequences; 20% to 25% are singletons. This clonotype appeared many times. Its antigen is currently unknown. The source of this sequence is a human donor with low-grade glioma or glioblastoma, undergoing nonglioma brain surgery, or in good health (not recorded which). The chain employs TRBV24-1 and TRBJ2-1, with a possible D match to TRBD1 (5 bases). The sample was glioma tissue, nonneoplastic brain tissue, or PBMCs (not recorded which). The DNA of the CDR3 is TGTGCCACCAGTGAAACAGGACGCCAATACAATGAGCAGTTCTTC. This sequence encodes CATSETGRQYNEQFF.